This TCR beta chain was observed in a study of blood T cell repertoires in COVID-19. Clinical history reported by participants formed the basis on which cohorts were assigned. For recovered donors of Cohort 3, there were two negative PCRs, clearance, or symptom resolution. The table came from immunoSEQ multiplex PCR; TCRdb's copy has only in-frame clones and leaves some out. The sample includes around 310,000 clones, just under 90% seen only once; the top ten take more than 9%. Germline lookup yields CDR1 SGHTA and CDR2 FQGNSA. The CDR3 length is 14 residues. Germline trimming cut 5 bases from V and 10 bases from J; bases unmatched to any gene: 7.

The chain joins TRBV7-2 to TRBJ1-6; 8 bases fit TRBD1. This receptor was taken from a woman under 40 who had recovered from COVID-19. Input material: PBMCs or T cells enriched from blood (not recorded which). The CDR3 region is CASSPQGGTSPLHF. The CDR3 DNA sequence: TGTGCCAGCAGCCCACAGGGGGGGACATCACCCCTCCACTTT.